Included here is one T cell receptor beta chain sequence, with context. The sample originates from a study of sequential checkpoint blockade in melanoma. As for the study in general: First-line arms were nivolumab then ipilimumab, or the reverse, randomized 1:1. Both treatment sequences were followed by maintenance nivolumab.

Method: immunoSEQ multiplex PCR; TCRdb's copy keeps in-frame clones and lacks some. The data show 30,000 to 45,000 clones, with roughly 90% seen just once and approximately 13% held by the top ten. The treatment is: randomized to nivolumab then ipilimumab (arm A) or the reverse (arm B). From thawed PBMCs, live CD3+CD8+ cells negative for CD19 and CD56 were sorted. This clonotype originated in a human donor with melanoma. This material consisted of CD8+ T cells sorted from blood (inferred from file names), taken from a patient given nivolumab and ipilimumab in sequence.

Here the CDR3 reads CASSDQGYQPQHF. CDR3 nucleotides: TGTGCCAGTAGTGATCAGGGGTACCAGCCCCAGCATTTT. This chain uses TRBV19 with TRBJ1-5, with D perhaps TRBD1 (6 bases). The CDR3 loop spans 13 amino acids. V lost 5 bases to trimming and J lost 7 bases, with 12 bases between them. Germline CDR1 LNHDA, CDR2 SQIVND (reference sequence).